Each of the 19 T cell receptor beta chains below was sequenced from the same sample in a study of tumor and adjacent non-tumor tissue in lung cancer. This sample's RNA came from whole unsorted tissue. A modified ARM-PCR protocol with three rounds of nested PCR amplified TCRbeta. TCRdb reanalysed the multiplex PCR reads using MiXCR and keeps one entry per CDR3 protein. Among 90,000 to 110,000 distinct CDR3 sequences, 75% were seen once, and the ten largest hold approximately 35%. The sequencing sample was made of lung tumor tissue. These receptors were obtained from a woman in her sixties or seventies with non-small cell lung cancer.

Notes on this clonotype: Germline is not matched at one junction end, which may reflect a read error. The chain recombines TRBV7-2 with TRBJ2-7; D is possibly TRBD2 (5 bases). CDR1 and CDR2 (germline): SGHTA, FQGNSA. This CDR3 contains 15 residues. DNA for the CDR3: TGTGCCAGCAGCTTAGGGGTCGGGAACTCCTACGAGCATTACTTC. Residues: CASSLGVGNSYEHYF.

In regard to this clonotype: A junction end diverges from the germline sequence, so it may reflect a read error. The J gene is TRBJ2-3, the V gene TRBV11-3; D is possibly TRBD1 (6 bases). This CDR3 is built from 12 residues. The germline V gene encodes CDR1 SGHNT and CDR2 YENEEA. The CDR3, as DNA: TGTGCCAACAGCTTCTGGACAGAAACGCAGTATTTT. Protein sequence: CANSFWTETQYF.

The rearrangement uses TRBV11-2 and TRBJ2-7; 12 bases match TRBD1. In germline, CDR1 is SGHAT, CDR2 FQNNGV. CDR3 length: 16 amino acids. Germline trimming cut 11 bases from V and 8 bases from J; bases unmatched to any gene: 19. The CDR3 DNA is TGTGCCGGCTGCGAGGTCGGGACAGGGGGCATGTACAAGCAGTACTTC. It codes for CAGCEVGTGGMYKQYF.

As concerns this clonotype: Relative to the germline gene, one junction end is altered; a read error may explain this. The chain joins TRBV5-1 to TRBJ2-7, with 9 bases fitting TRBD1. There are 14 residues in the CDR3. The V gene's germline CDR1 is SGHRS and CDR2 YFSETQ. CDR3 loop: CANRKGQGTYEQYF. The CDR3 DNA sequence: TGCGCCAACAGAAAGGGACAGGGAACCTACGAACAGTACTTC.

As to this clonotype: A much larger clone lies one base from this, so it may be a read error. The rearrangement joins TRBV6-1 to TRBJ2-1; possible D gene TRBD1, 7 bases. The CDR3 consists of 14 residues. The germline gives CDR1 MNHNS, CDR2 SASEGT. The chain's CDR3 is CASSDRGAYNKQFF. DNA of the CDR3: TGTGCCAGCAGTGACAGGGGGGCCTACAATAAGCAGTTCTTC.

Worth noting for this clonotype: A much larger clone lies a single base off, so this may be a read error. The chain recombines TRBV20-1 with TRBJ2-7, with 11 nucleotides matching TRBD2. The CDR3 contains 18 residues. CDR1 is DFQATT and CDR2 is SNEGSKA in the germline V gene (reference sequence). V shed 7 bases and J 5 bases; nucleotides not matched to a gene: 22. CDR3 sequence: CSVTLPSFLAGGSHEQYF. The CDR3 DNA reads as TGCAGTGTTACTCTCCCTTCATTCCTAGCGGGAGGATCCCACGAGCAGTACTTC.

Of note for this clonotype: This may arise from a read error, as a much more abundant clone is one base away. The chain recombines TRBV20-1 with TRBJ2-5, with TRBD2 matching 14 bases. Unmatched junction bases numbered 9, after V lost 6 bases and J lost 6 bases. CDR1 DFQATT and CDR2 SNEGSKA come from the germline V gene (reference sequence). The CDR3 covers 15 residues. CDR3 sequence: CSARGTSGSGKTQYF. The CDR3 DNA reads TGCAGTGCCCGAGGGACTAGCGGGAGTGGAAAGACCCAGTACTTC.

This clonotype was counted a few times. This chain links TRBV28 with TRBJ2-7; TRBD2 aligns across 11 bases. Germline CDR1 is MDHEN and CDR2 is SYDVKM. With V trimmed by 1 base and J by 5 bases, 7 bases remained unmatched. The CDR3 totals 16 residues. CDR3 protein: CASSLYLAGGFHEQYF. The CDR3 DNA follows: TGTGCCAGCAGTTTATACCTAGCGGGAGGATTCCACGAGCAGTACTTC.

This clonotype was found a few times. The conserved phenylalanine or tryptophan is not found at the CDR3 terminus, so this likely reflects a read error. The rearrangement joins TRBV20-1 to TRBJ2-7; 10 bases agree with TRBD2. The CDR3 sequence is 14 residues long. Germline V gives CDR1 DFQATT, CDR2 SNEGSKA (reference sequence). This CDR3 reads CTAILAGSLGEQYL. In nucleotides, the CDR3 is TGCACTGCTATACTAGCGGGGAGCCTGGGTGAGCAGTACTTA.

Regarding this clonotype: This CDR3 is missing its conserved last phenylalanine or tryptophan, likely due to a read error. The chain recombines TRBV10-3 with TRBJ2-3; 9 positions agree with TRBD1. The junction had 6 bases not matched to a gene; V was cut back by 7 bases and J by 4 bases. CDR3 length: 14 residues. Germline values: CDR1 ENHRY, CDR2 SYGVKD. As DNA, the CDR3 is TGTGCCATCATGTTGGACAGGGGCTCAGATACGCAGTATTAT. Its protein product is CAIMLDRGSDTQYY.

Regarding this clonotype: One junction end does not reproduce the germline sequence, and a read error may be involved. The gene calls are TRBV29-1 and TRBJ2-1; D not resolved. The germline CDR1 and CDR2 sequences are SQVTM and ANQGSEA. There are 15 residues in the CDR3. CDR3 bases: TGCAGCCTCATGGGTCATCGCGAGTCCTACAATGAGAAGTTTTTC. Translation: CSLMGHRESYNEKFF.

With regard to this clonotype: A much larger clonotype is one base distant, so this may be a read error. This chain connects TRBV20-1 to TRBJ1-1, with 7 bases aligning to TRBD1. Germline-derived CDR1 and CDR2 are DFQATT and SNEGSKA (reference sequence). This CDR3 is 14 amino acids long. The chain's CDR3 is CSAVSGTANSEAFF. The CDR3 coding sequence is TGCAGTGCCGTCTCGGGGACAGCGAACAGTGAAGCTTTCTTT.

This clonotype appeared once. The junction departs from germline at one end; a sequencing error may be responsible. This rearrangement joins TRBV6-5 to TRBJ2-2; tentative D call: TRBD2 (6 bases). Looked up from germline, CDR1 is MNHEY and CDR2 is SVGAGI. This CDR3 comprises 14 residues. The CDR3 DNA reads as TGTGCCAGCAGTTATGGGGAAGGAGGCGGGGAGGTGTTATTT. This encodes CASSYGEGGGEVLF.

This rearrangement joins TRBV11-2 to TRBJ2-7, with D perhaps TRBD1 or TRBD2 (5 bases each). The germline V gene encodes CDR1 SGHAT and CDR2 FQNNGV. V lost 6 bases to trimming and J lost 8 bases, with 20 bases between them. The CDR3 totals 14 residues. The CDR3 nucleotides are TGTGCCAGCAGTTGGGACCACGGAGTATACAAGCAGTACTTC. Amino acid sequence: CASSWDHGVYKQYF.

This clonotype has ten or more counts. V and J are TRBV6-2 or TRBV6-3 and TRBJ2-2, with 9 bases identical to TRBD1. The germline gives CDR1 MNHEY, CDR2 SVGEGT. The CDR3 consists of 20 residues. V dropped 3 bases and J dropped 3; count of bases not matched to a gene: 17. The CDR3 spells CASSYKGPFLRDRDTGELFF. The CDR3 nucleotides are TGTGCCAGCAGTTATAAAGGCCCCTTTCTCCGGGACAGGGACACCGGGGAGCTGTTTTTT.

Remarks on this clonotype: Being one base from a much bigger clone, this may be a read error. The rearrangement links TRBV20-1 to TRBJ2-7; 7 bases align to TRBD1. Germline CDR1 reads DFQATT; CDR2 reads SNEGSKA (reference sequence). This CDR3 is 14 amino acids long. The CDR3 sequence is CSARGQQGNNEHYF. The CDR3 nucleotides read TGCAGTGCTAGAGGGCAACAGGGGAACAACGAGCACTACTTC.

On this clonotype: Germline and junction disagree at one end, which may indicate a read error. V is TRBV4-1 and J is TRBJ1-5; 8 positions agree with TRBD1. The CDR3 is 15 amino acids. CDR1 MGHRA and CDR2 YSYEKL come from the germline V gene. The CDR3 DNA reads as TGCACCAGCAGCCAAGATCGGACAGGGAATCAGCCCCAGCATTTT. Amino acids: CTSSQDRTGNQPQHF.

On this clonotype itself: A much larger clone lies one base from this, so it may be a read error. V gene TRBV4-3 combines with J gene TRBJ2-1; the match to TRBD1 covers 9 bases. This CDR3 spans 15 amino acids. Germline V gene data show CDR1 as LGHNA and CDR2 as YSLEER. The junction had 3 bases not matched to a gene; V was cut back by 1 base and J by 5 bases. The CDR3 DNA is TGCGCCAGCAGCCAAGGGACAGGGGAAGACAATGAGCAGTTCTTC. Amino acids: CASSQGTGEDNEQFF.

As to this clonotype: A read error may be the cause here, since a much bigger clone is one base away. The gene calls are TRBV6-1 and TRBJ1-4, with a tentative D call TRBD1 (5 bases). The CDR3 is 14 amino acids. The germline CDR1 and CDR2 sequences are MNHNS and SASEGT. CDR3 nucleotide sequence: TGTGCCTGCAGTGAGGGGACGGACCTCGCTCGAGTGTTTTTT. It codes for CACSEGTDLARVFF.